This entry lists 14 T cell receptor beta chains sequenced from one sample in a study of control samples from healthy donors and cancer patients. Repertoires were generated with immunoSEQ multiplex PCR, while TCRdb's copy carries only in-frame clones and drops some. This sample yields roughly 38,000 clones, of which over 65% are seen a single time; about 45% belongs to the top ten. Sequencing was carried out using blood. These receptors all come from a man between 60 and 75 years old in good health.

The rearrangement links TRBV10-2 to TRBJ1-6; D ambiguous. Germline loops: CDR1 WSHSY, CDR2 SAAADI. V dropped 6 bases and J dropped 0 bases, with 6 bases sitting between them. CDR3 length equals 14 residues. CDR3 coding DNA: TGCGCCAGCAGGGAAAGCTCCTATAATTCACCCCTCCACTTT. Its translation: CASRESSYNSPLHF.

The CDR3, as DNA: TGTGCCAGCAGCCGGGGGACAGGGGGCCGTACGCAGTATTTT. Translated, it gives CASSRGTGGRTQYF. V usage is TRBV3-1 (or the pseudogene TRBV3-2) and J usage is TRBJ2-3; 12 nucleotides match TRBD1. CDR3 length equals 14 residues. The trim removed 4 bases at V and 8 bases at J, leaving 4 bases unmatched. The germline V gene encodes CDR1 LGHDT and CDR2 YNNKEL (reference sequence).

The sample holds a few counts of this clone. The chain carries TRBV5-1 and TRBJ2-5; D possibly matches TRBD1 or TRBD2 (5 bases each). The V gene's germline CDR1 is SGHRS and CDR2 YFSETQ. The V end lost 0 bases, the J end lost 2 bases, and 8 bases lay between the germline ends. There are 14 residues in the CDR3. As DNA, the CDR3 is TGCGCCAGCAGCTTGGGGGGACCTCAAGAGACCCAGTACTTC. Translation: CASSLGGPQETQYF.

V and J are TRBV7-2 and TRBJ2-1, with TRBD2 as a possible D gene (6 bases). The CDR3 is made up of 18 amino acids. Per germline, CDR1 SGHTA and CDR2 FQGNSA. V shed 1 base and J shed 3 bases, with 19 bases lying between them. CDR3 residues: CASSLVSLGPGVYNEQFF. Here the CDR3 DNA reads TGTGCCAGCAGCTTAGTTAGTTTGGGGCCGGGGGTCTACAATGAGCAGTTCTTC.

The chain employs TRBV7-8 and TRBJ1-4; D is uncertain. This CDR3 comprises 15 residues. In germline, CDR1 is SGHVS, CDR2 FQNEAQ. Trimming pared 2 bases from V and 1 base from J, leaving 8 bases between. CDR3 sequence (DNA): TGTGCCAGCAGCTTAAGACGTGGAACTAATGAAAAACTGTTTTTT. Translating it yields CASSLRRGTNEKLFF.

The gene calls are TRBV7-3 and TRBJ2-1; unclear D gene. The CDR3 is 12 residues long. CDR1 is SGHTA and CDR2 is FQGTGA in the germline V gene. With 5 bases removed from V and 5 bases from J, the gap between germline ends came to 7 bases. CDR3 sequence (DNA): TGTGCCAGCAGCCAAGAGAACAATGAGCAGTTCTTC. Amino acid sequence: CASSQENNEQFF.

This rearrangement joins TRBV30 to TRBJ2-3, with 7 bases that match TRBD1. Trimming cost V 0 bases and J 4 bases; bases outside gene matches: 7. The CDR3 length is 15 residues. Germline CDR1 is GTSNPN and CDR2 is SVGIG (reference sequence). CDR3 in amino acids: CAWSVGGVGADTQYF. CDR3 coding DNA: TGTGCCTGGAGTGTAGGGGGCGTGGGTGCAGATACGCAGTATTTT.

The chain carries TRBV12-3 or TRBV12-4 and TRBJ2-5; the D call may be TRBD1 or TRBD2 (6 bases each). V shed 6 bases and J shed 7 bases, with 15 bases lying between them. The CDR3 spans 13 residues. Here the CDR3 reads CASRGTLQGTQYF. Written as DNA, the CDR3 is TGTGCCAGCAGAGGGACTTTACAGGGGACCCAGTACTTC.

V and J are TRBV2 and TRBJ2-3; 9 nucleotides agree with TRBD2. J was trimmed by 0 bases and V by 6 bases; bases with no gene match: 10. The CDR3 has 17 residues. CDR1 is SNHLY, CDR2 FYNNEI, per germline. Here the CDR3 reads CASSRLAGRSSTDTQYF. CDR3 nucleotides: TGTGCCAGCAGCCGCCTAGCGGGGCGATCTAGCACAGATACGCAGTATTTT. The whole variable domain, remainder taken from reference TRBV2 and TRBJ2-3, is EPEVTQTPSHQVTQMGQEVILRCVPISNHLYFYWYRQILGQKVEFLVSFYNNEISEKSEIFDDQFSVERPDGSNFTLKIRSTKLEDSAMYFCASSRLAGRSSTDTQYFGPGTRLTVL.

The rearrangement uses TRBV6-4 and TRBJ2-2; the D is unclear. Trimming left V 8 bases short and J 2 bases short, with 12 bases between. Per germline, CDR1 MRHNA and CDR2 SNTAGT. The CDR3 covers 14 residues. The CDR3 DNA reads TGTGCCAGCCGGAAACAGAGTAACACCGGGGAGCTGTTTTTT. Protein: CASRKQSNTGELFF.

This clone was detected a few times. The chain uses TRBV6-2 or TRBV6-3 and TRBJ2-1, with D perhaps TRBD2 (6 bases). The CDR3 extends over 19 amino acids. Trimming cost V 2 bases and J 2 bases, with 22 bases left between them. Germline V gene sequence: CDR1 MNHEY, CDR2 SVGEGT. The CDR3 here is CASSYPRGDAGRPYNEQFF. The CDR3 bases are TGTGCCAGCAGTTACCCACGAGGGGACGCGGGACGTCCCTACAATGAGCAGTTCTTC.

This clone was recorded many times. This chain connects TRBV7-8 to TRBJ1-2, with D hard to call. The V gene's germline CDR1 is SGHVS and CDR2 FQNEAQ. The CDR3 is 13 amino acids. Trimming shortened V by 10 bases and J by 4 bases, and 16 bases separated the two germline ends. As DNA, the CDR3 is TGTGCCACCGGCAAGGATAGAACCTATGGCTACACCTTC. Amino acid sequence: CATGKDRTYGYTF. Full variable domain (rest looked up from reference TRBV7-8 and TRBJ1-2): GAGVSQSPRYKVAKRGQDVALRCDPISGHVSLFWYQQALGQGPEFLTYFQNEAQLDKSGLPSDRFFAERPEGSVSTLKIQRTQQEDSAVYLCATGKDRTYGYTFGSGTRLTVV.

This clone was observed a single time. The gene calls are TRBV6-5 and TRBJ1-1; weak D call: TRBD1 (6 bases). There are 16 residues in the CDR3. Trimming stripped 0 bases from V and 0 bases from J, with 11 bases between. Germline lookup yields CDR1 MNHEY and CDR2 SVGAGI. For the CDR3, the DNA is TGTGCCAGCAGTTACTCCAGGACAGAAATGAACACTGAAGCTTTCTTT. Its translation: CASSYSRTEMNTEAFF.

The V gene is TRBV27, the J gene TRBJ2-7; maybe TRBD2 (5 bases). The CDR3 loop spans 15 amino acids. CDR1 MNHEY and CDR2 SMNVEV come from the germline V gene (reference sequence). V lost 6 bases and J 2 bases, leaving 17 bases between the germline ends. The CDR3: CASSPKDGLTYEQYF. The CDR3 DNA reads as TGTGCCAGCAGCCCCAAGGACGGACTGACCTACGAGCAGTACTTC.